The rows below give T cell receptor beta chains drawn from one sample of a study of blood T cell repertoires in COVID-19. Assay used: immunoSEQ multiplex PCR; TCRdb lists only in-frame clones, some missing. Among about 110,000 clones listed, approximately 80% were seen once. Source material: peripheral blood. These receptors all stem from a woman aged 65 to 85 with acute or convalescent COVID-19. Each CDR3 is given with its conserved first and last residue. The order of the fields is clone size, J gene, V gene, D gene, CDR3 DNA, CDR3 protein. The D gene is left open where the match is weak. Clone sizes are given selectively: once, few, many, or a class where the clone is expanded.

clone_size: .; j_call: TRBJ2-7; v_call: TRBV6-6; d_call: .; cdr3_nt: TGTGCCAGCAGTCCCCGGACTACTTCAGGATACGAGCAGTACTTC; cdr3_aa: CASSPRTTSGYEQYF
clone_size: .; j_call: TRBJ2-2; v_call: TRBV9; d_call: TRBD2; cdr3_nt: TGTGCCAGCAGCGTAGCTGGCGGGGGGTACACCGGGGAGCTGTTTTTT; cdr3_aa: CASSVAGGGYTGELFF
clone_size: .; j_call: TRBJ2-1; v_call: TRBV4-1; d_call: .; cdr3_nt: TGCGCCAGCAGGGGCGGAGGGATTTTCAATGAGCAGTTCTTC; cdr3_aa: CASRGGGIFNEQFF
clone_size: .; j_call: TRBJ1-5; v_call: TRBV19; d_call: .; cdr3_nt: TGTGCCACACGAACAGGGCGCAATCAGCCCCAGCATTTT; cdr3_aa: CATRTGRNQPQHF
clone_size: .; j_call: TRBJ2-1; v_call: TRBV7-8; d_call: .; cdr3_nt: TGTGCCAGCAGCCCCCACCCGGTTAGTGAGCAGTTCTTC; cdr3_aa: CASSPHPVSEQFF
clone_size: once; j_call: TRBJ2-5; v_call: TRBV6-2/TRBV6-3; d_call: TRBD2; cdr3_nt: TGTGCCAGCAGTTACCCCCCCGCTAGCGGGAGACTGGGACAAGAGACCCAGTACTTC; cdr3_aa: CASSYPPASGRLGQETQYF
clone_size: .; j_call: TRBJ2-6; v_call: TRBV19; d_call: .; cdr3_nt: TGTGCCAGTACCGAATGGGCAGGTCCCGGGGCCAACGTCCTGACTTTC; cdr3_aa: CASTEWAGPGANVLTF
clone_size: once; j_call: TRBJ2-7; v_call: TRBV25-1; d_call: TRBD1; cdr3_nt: TGTGCCAGCCCGGGACAGCTATCCTACGAGCAGTACTTC; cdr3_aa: CASPGQLSYEQYF
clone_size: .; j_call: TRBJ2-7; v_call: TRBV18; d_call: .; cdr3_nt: TGTGCCAGCTCCCTAAAGGACAACGGCGAGCAGTACTTC; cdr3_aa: CASSLKDNGEQYF
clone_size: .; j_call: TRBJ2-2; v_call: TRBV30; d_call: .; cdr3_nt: TGTGCCTGGGGTCCCGGGGACACCGGGGAGCTGTTTTTT; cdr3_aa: CAWGPGDTGELFF
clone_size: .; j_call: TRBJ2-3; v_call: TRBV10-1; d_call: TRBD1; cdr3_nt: TGCGCCAGAGCCTCGGACAGGGGGAATCGCACAGATACGCAGTATTTT; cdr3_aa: CARASDRGNRTDTQYF
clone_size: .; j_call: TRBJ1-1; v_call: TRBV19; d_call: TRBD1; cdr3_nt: TGTGCCAGTAGCACCGGGACAGGGGCGGTTCGGAGCACTGAAGCTTTCTTT; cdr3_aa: CASSTGTGAVRSTEAFF
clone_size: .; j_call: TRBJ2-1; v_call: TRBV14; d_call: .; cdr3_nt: TGTGCCAGCAGCCAACTTCGCGGGGCGTCAGAGCAGTTCTTC; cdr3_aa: CASSQLRGASEQFF
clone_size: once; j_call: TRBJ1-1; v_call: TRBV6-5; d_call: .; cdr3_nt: TGTGCCAGCAGTTACATGGGAGCCATGAACACTGAAGCTTTCTTT; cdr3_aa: CASSYMGAMNTEAFF
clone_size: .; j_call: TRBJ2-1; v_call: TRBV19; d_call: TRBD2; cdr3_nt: TGTGCCAGTAGTATCCCCAGGAGGGAGGGTAACAATGAGCAGTTCTTC; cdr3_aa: CASSIPRREGNNEQFF
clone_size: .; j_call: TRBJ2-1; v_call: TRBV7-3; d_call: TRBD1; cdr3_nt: TGTGCCAGCAGCTTAGGCGACAGGGGGCGTTACAATGAGCAGTTCTTC; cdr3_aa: CASSLGDRGRYNEQFF
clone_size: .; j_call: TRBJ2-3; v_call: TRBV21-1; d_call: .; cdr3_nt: TGTGCCAGCAGCAACCCCGGACTAGCGGGAGGTGGCGACCGCACAGATACGCAGTATTTT; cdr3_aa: CASSNPGLAGGGDRTDTQYF
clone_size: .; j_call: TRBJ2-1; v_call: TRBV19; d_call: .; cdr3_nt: TGTGCCAGTAGTATAGAGGGCTACCAGCAGTTCTTC; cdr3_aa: CASSIEGYQQFF
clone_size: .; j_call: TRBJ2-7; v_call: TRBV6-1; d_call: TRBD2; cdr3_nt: TGTGCCAGCAGTGAAGGGACTAGCGGAGACTACGAGCAGTACTTC; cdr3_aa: CASSEGTSGDYEQYF
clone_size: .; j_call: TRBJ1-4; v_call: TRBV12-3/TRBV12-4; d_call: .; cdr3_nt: TGTGCTTTTGGGCCATCGTATTTT; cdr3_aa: CAFGPSYF
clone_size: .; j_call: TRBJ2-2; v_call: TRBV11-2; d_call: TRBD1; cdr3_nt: TGTGCCAGCAGCTCTACAGGGGTGGCCGGGGAGCTGTTTTTT; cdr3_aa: CASSSTGVAGELFF
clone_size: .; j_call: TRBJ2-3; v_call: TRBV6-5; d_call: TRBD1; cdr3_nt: TGTGCCAGCAGTTACTACGGGACAGGGGCAGATACGCAGTATTTT; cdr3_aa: CASSYYGTGADTQYF
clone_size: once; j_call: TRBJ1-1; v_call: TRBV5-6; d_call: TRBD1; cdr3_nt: TGTGCCAGCAGCTTGTCAGGACAGGGCAACACTGAAGCTTTCTTT; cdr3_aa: CASSLSGQGNTEAFF
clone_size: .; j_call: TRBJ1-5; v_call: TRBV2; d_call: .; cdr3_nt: TGTGCCAGCAATACAGGGTACGGTCAGCCCCAGCATTTT; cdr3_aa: CASNTGYGQPQHF
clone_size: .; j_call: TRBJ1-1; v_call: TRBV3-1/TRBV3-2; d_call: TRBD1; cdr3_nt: TGTGCCAGCAGCCACTCAGGACAGGGGAACACTGAAGCTTTCTTT; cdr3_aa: CASSHSGQGNTEAFF
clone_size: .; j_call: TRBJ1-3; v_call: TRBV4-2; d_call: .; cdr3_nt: TGTGCCAGCAGCCTGGAAGGGGTTAACTCTGGAAACACCATATATTTT; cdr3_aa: CASSLEGVNSGNTIYF
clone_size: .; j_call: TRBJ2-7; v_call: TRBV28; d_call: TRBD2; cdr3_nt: TGTGCCAGCACCACGCCGGGACTAGCGTTCTACGAGCAGTACTTC; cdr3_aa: CASTTPGLAFYEQYF
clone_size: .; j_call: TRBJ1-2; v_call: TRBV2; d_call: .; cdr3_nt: TGTGCCAGCACCCAGGAGGACTATGGCTACACCTTC; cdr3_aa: CASTQEDYGYTF
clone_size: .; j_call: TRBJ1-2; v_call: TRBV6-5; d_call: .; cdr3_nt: TGTGCCACCGCGGCACGGGTCAAAAATGGCTACACCTTC; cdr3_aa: CATAARVKNGYTF
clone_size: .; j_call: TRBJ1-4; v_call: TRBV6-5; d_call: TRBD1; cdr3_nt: TGTGCCAGCAGTTCCAATTCCAGGGGGGAAAAACTGTTTTTT; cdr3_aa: CASSSNSRGEKLFF